This T cell receptor (beta chain) derives from a study of graft-versus-host responses after intestinal transplantation. At the level of the study: The transplants performed in recipients were multivisceral, liver-intestinal, or isolated intestinal. Among the recipients, all got anti-thymocyte globulin induction and then tacrolimus and steroids for around three years.

TCRdb's copy holds only in-frame clones and misses some; the assay was immunoSEQ multiplex PCR. Of some 110,000 clones listed, 90% to 95% are singletons. A remark on this clone: Antigen unknown.

Study observations and caveats: Declines in HvG clones occurring early post-transplant were associated with peak circulating GvH clone levels. Patients with graft-donor T cell macrochimerism had high graft-versus-host to host-versus-graft clonal ratios in allografts.

Per germline, CDR1 MNHEY and CDR2 SVGAGI. The trim removed 5 bases at V and 8 bases at J, leaving 9 bases unmatched. CDR3 size: 14 residues. The chain joins TRBV6-5 to TRBJ1-5, with 7 positions matching TRBD1. The sequencing used unstimulated CD8+ T cells sorted from spleen or lymph node cells, collected before transplant. The sequence derives from a human donor who was the organ donor for an intestinal transplant. The CDR3, as DNA: TGTGCCAGCAGTGAATTCGACAGGGTAAAGCCCCAGCATTTT. This gives the protein CASSEFDRVKPQHF.